This T cell receptor (beta chain) derives from a study of blood T cell repertoires in COVID-19. Background on the study: COVID-19 samples from acute and convalescent phases originated in the United States, Italy and Spain. In each case, the material was cDNA or gDNA derived from T cells, B-cell-depleted T cells, or PBMCs.

This table comes from immunoSEQ multiplex PCR, and its TCRdb copy is limited to in-frame clones, with some not included. The profile shows 250,000 to 300,000 clones, around nine tenths of them singletons. This CDR3 has 14 amino acids. V dropped 7 bases and J dropped 6 bases, with 18 bases sitting between them. The germline V gene encodes CDR1 MNHEY and CDR2 SMNVEV (reference sequence). This clonotype was obtained from a woman between 70 and 85 years old with COVID-19, enrolled during active disease. The chain has TRBV27 and TRBJ1-1, with D hard to call. The sequenced sample was peripheral blood. The CDR3 coding sequence is TGTGCCAGCACCACTGGCGGGCAAACAGCTGAAGCTTTCTTT. Its protein is CASTTGGQTAEAFF.